This T cell receptor (beta chain) is drawn from a study of cytomegalovirus exposure and HLA in healthy donors. Trimming removed 3 bases at V and 1 base at J, with 13 bases between. CDR3 length equals 16 residues. Germline CDR1 is MDHEN and CDR2 is SYDVKM. The study's findings and limits: TCR beta V segments were, for the most part, productive about 87% or about 30% of the time in an earlier analysis. The authors judged a highly shared variant cluster likely a sequencing artifact. Accurate HLA-A and HLA-B prediction from TCR beta sequences was reported for most subjects.

As regards this clone: As yet, its antigen is unknown.

These donors counted as nominally healthy when sampled, but unrecorded immune exposures were likely. The PCR employed 60 Vbeta primers together with 13 Jbeta primers. TCRdb's table, derived via immunoSEQ multiplex PCR, lists solely in-frame clones and lacks some. The data show some 44,000 clones, with about 47% seen just once and roughly 12% held by the top ten. The receptor was derived from a human donor in good health. Sequencing was carried out using PBMCs. The gene calls are TRBV28 and TRBJ1-5, with D maybe TRBD1 (6 bases). CDR3 DNA: TGTGCCAGCAGTTTGGTCGATCAGGGGAGCAATCAGCCCCAGCATTTT. It specifies CASSLVDQGSNQPQHF.